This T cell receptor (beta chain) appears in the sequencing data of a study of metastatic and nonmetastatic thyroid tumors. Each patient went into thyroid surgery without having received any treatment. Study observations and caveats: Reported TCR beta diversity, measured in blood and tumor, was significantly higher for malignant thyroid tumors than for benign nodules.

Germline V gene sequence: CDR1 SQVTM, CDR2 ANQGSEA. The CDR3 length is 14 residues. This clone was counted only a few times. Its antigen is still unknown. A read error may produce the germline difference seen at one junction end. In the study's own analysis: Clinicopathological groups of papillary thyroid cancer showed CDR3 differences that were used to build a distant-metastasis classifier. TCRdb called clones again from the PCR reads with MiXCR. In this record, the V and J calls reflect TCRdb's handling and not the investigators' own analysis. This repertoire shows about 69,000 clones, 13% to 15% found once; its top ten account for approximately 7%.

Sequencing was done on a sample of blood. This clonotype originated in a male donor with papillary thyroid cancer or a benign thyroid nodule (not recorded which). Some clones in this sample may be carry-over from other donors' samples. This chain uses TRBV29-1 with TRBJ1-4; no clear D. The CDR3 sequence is CSIERIATNEKLFF. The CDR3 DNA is TGCAGCATTGAAAGGATTGCAACTAATGAAAAACTGTTTTTT.